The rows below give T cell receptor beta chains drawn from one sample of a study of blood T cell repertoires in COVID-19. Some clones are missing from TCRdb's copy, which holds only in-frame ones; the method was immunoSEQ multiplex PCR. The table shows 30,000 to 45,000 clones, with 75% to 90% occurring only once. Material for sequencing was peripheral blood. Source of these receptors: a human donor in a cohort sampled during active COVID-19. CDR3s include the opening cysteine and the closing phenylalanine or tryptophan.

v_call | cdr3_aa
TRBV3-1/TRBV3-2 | CASSQTGGRQETQYF
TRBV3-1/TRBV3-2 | CASSLGLASDTQYF
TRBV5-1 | CASREGTVVYTSTDTQYF
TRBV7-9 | CASHYPLEAGSTYEQYF
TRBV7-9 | CASSSWTANTGELFF
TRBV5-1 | CASSSGDEIYTEAFF
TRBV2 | CASATYSNNEQFF
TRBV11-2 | CASSRFASATSYEQYF
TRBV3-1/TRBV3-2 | CASSQTGMNTEAFF
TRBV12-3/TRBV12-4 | CASREGPINEQFF
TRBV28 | CASRQDRGFTYEQYF
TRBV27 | CASSSPAGAYEQYF
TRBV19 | CASSDGTSGTYEQYF
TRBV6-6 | CASGDRGSSGANVLTF
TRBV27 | CASSSYPGQGNEQFF
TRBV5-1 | CASSLALGEGEKLFF
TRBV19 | CASSPGEVFKSQPQHF
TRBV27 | CASSRESSYEQYF
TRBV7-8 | CASSTRTLYNEQFF
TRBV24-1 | CATSDPGQGLGEQYF
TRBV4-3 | CASSLGTGNTEAFF
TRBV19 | CASSSPGQVNYGYTF
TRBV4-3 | CASSQDHDGYNEQFF
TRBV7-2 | CASSVRTGAQYNSPLHF
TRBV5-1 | CASSLQGVNTEAFF
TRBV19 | CASSIDTNRVAEAFF
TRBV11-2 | CASSPGGRYEQYF
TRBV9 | CASTKGGTSGRVEQFF
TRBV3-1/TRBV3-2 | CASSQDVKGVEAFF